This TCR beta chain stems from a study of T cell responses to AZD1222 COVID-19 vaccine. Turning to the study itself: Researchers grouped second doses given at about 4 or about 12 weeks into one pool. Study conclusions and caveats: At study baseline, merely six AZD1222 recipients were seropositive. Vaccination with two AZD1222 doses was followed by a rise in Spike-specific TCR breadth and depth.

Libraries were prepared by immunoSEQ multiplex PCR; TCRdb keeps only in-frame clonotypes and omits some of them. Of 95,000 to 150,000 clones in the sample, around 88% are singletons; the top ten hold 4% to 6%. Comments on this clone: Its cognate antigen is unknown.

Between the trimmed V and J ends, which lost 3 bases and 5 bases, there was a span of 18 bases. This CDR3 spans 16 amino acids. Germline assignment: CDR1 MNHEY and CDR2 SMNVEV (reference sequence). This sequence originates from an adult in good health. The chain uses TRBV27 and TRBJ2-3; D ambiguous. The starting material was peripheral blood, obtained on day 0 of AZD1222 vaccination. The CDR3 nucleotides read TGTGCCAGCAGTTTTAATTCTCAAGCAGTTGGAGATACGCAGTATTTT. It yields the protein CASSFNSQAVGDTQYF.